The rows below give T cell receptor beta chains drawn from one sample of a study of cytomegalovirus exposure and HLA in healthy donors. Clones were sequenced by immunoSEQ multiplex PCR, and TCRdb holds only the in-frame ones, with some missing. There are under 200,000 clones in the sample; about 73% occur only once, and 3.1% lies in the top ten. Input material: PBMCs. The receptors stem from a woman aged 40 to 50 in good health and CMV-seronegative. CDR3s include the opening cysteine and the closing phenylalanine or tryptophan. D genes are given only for firm matches. Size is stated for part of the rows, as once, few or many counts, or as a class when the clone is expanded.

v_call,d_call,clone_size,j_call,cdr3_aa,cdr3_nt
TRBV5-1,-,few,TRBJ2-7,CASSWAHGYEQYF,TGCGCCAGCAGCTGGGCGCACGGCTACGAGCAGTACTTC
TRBV18,-,-,TRBJ2-7,CASSPRGFEQYF,TGTGCCAGCTCACCCAGGGGTTTCGAGCAGTACTTC
TRBV6-5,TRBD1,-,TRBJ1-1,CASVGQVGGEAFF,TGTGCCAGCGTCGGACAGGTGGGAGGAGAAGCTTTCTTT
TRBV27,TRBD1,-,TRBJ1-2,CASSPIGGGAWARGYTF,TGTGCCAGCAGTCCGATTGGAGGGGGCGCGTGGGCTAGGGGCTACACCTTC
TRBV10-3,-,few,TRBJ1-6,CAIRRVNNSPLHF,TGTGCCATCAGACGGGTGAATAATTCACCCCTCCACTTT
TRBV5-6,-,-,TRBJ2-3,CASSLGQSDTQYF,TGTGCCAGCAGCCTTGGGCAGTCAGATACGCAGTATTTT
TRBV18,-,-,TRBJ1-3,CASSPAGAGRSFSGNTIYF,TGTGCCAGCTCACCAGCGGGGGCAGGACGAAGCTTCTCTGGAAACACCATATATTTT
TRBV5-1,-,-,TRBJ1-5,CASSAGTPAGPQHF,TGCGCCAGCAGCGCCGGGACACCGGCGGGGCCCCAGCATTTT
TRBV21-1,-,-,TRBJ2-1,CASSKAIKSSLSYNEQFF,TGTGCCAGCAGCAAAGCTATCAAGTCGAGCCTGTCCTACAATGAGCAGTTCTTC
TRBV11-2,-,-,TRBJ2-3,CASSLRTWGTDTQYF,TGTGCCAGCAGCTTACGGACTTGGGGCACAGATACGCAGTATTTT
TRBV19,TRBD1,once,TRBJ1-1,CASSLLRGQAFF,TGTGCCAGTAGTTTATTGAGGGGGCAAGCTTTCTTT
TRBV7-6,TRBD2,-,TRBJ2-7,CASSDKGSGGTYEQYF,TGTGCCAGCAGCGATAAGGGCAGCGGGGGTACCTACGAGCAGTACTTC
TRBV5-6,-,-,TRBJ2-3,CASSSDWGNLGHTQYF,TGTGCCAGCAGCTCGGATTGGGGAAACTTGGGGCATACGCAGTATTTT
TRBV27,-,few,TRBJ2-3,CASSPLGGTDTQYF,TGTGCCAGCAGTCCGCTAGGAGGCACAGATACGCAGTATTTT
TRBV5-1,TRBD1,-,TRBJ1-5,CASSLAPGQVNQPQHF,TGCGCCAGCAGCTTGGCCCCGGGACAGGTCAATCAGCCCCAGCATTTT
TRBV15,TRBD1,-,TRBJ2-4,CATSNRGQDRNIQYF,TGTGCCACCAGCAACAGGGGTCAAGATAGGAACATTCAGTACTTC
TRBV6-1,-,few,TRBJ1-1,CASSEGAVTEAFF,TGTGCCAGCAGTGAAGGGGCAGTCACTGAAGCTTTCTTT
TRBV28,TRBD1,once,TRBJ1-1,CASSLYGTGGLGNTEAFF,TGTGCCAGCAGTTTATACGGGACAGGGGGTCTTGGTAACACTGAAGCTTTCTTT
TRBV5-1,TRBD2,-,TRBJ2-5,CASSPWTSGRQETQYF,TGCGCCAGCAGCCCCTGGACTAGCGGGCGACAAGAGACCCAGTACTTC
TRBV4-1,TRBD2,-,TRBJ2-7,CASSRKLSGGSYEQYF,TGCGCCAGCAGCCGTAAACTTAGCGGGGGGAGCTACGAGCAGTACTTC
TRBV5-4,-,-,TRBJ1-2,CASSWGERALNYGYTF,TGTGCCAGCAGTTGGGGGGAGCGTGCACTTAACTATGGCTACACCTTC
TRBV9,-,-,TRBJ1-2,CASSGASGQDYGYTF,TGTGCCAGCAGCGGAGCCTCGGGACAAGACTATGGCTACACCTTC
TRBV19,TRBD1,-,TRBJ1-5,CASSRPYRGDNQPQHF,TGTGCCAGTAGTAGACCCTACAGGGGGGACAATCAGCCCCAGCATTTT